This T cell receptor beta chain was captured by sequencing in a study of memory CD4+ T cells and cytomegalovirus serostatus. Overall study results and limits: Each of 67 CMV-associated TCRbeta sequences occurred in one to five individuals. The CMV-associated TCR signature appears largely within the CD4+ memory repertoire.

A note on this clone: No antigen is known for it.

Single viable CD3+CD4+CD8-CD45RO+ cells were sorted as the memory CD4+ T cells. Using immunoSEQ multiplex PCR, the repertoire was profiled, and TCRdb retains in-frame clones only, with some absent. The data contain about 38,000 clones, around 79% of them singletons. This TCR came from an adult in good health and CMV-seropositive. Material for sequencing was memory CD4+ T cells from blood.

The CDR3 nucleotides are TGTGCCAGCAGCTTACAGGGGTCAAACTCCTACGAGCAGTACTTC. Encoded protein: CASSLQGSNSYEQYF. V usage is TRBV11-1 and J usage is TRBJ2-7, with a weak D call TRBD1 (6 bases). Looked up from germline, CDR1 is SGHAT and CDR2 is FQDESV (reference sequence). Between the trimmed V and J ends, which lost 2 bases and 0 bases, there was a span of 11 bases. The CDR3 length is 15 residues.